This TCR beta chain came from a study of somatic mutations in cytotoxic T cells in rheumatoid arthritis. Study-wide background: Certain V beta antibody-stained T-cell populations, V beta1+ cells sequenced for TCRB among them, were flow-sorted to nearly 100% purity.

With respect to this clone: The antigen remains unidentified.

Blood donors of median age around 50 years (range about 21-75), over 50% of them female, formed the healthy controls. Only in-frame clones appear in the TCRdb table, and some are missing; sequencing was by immunoSEQ multiplex PCR. The sample contains approximately 33,000 clones, under 85% of which appear only once. Overall study findings and caveats: Antigen specificity of the expanded CD8+ clones was not determined. About an eighth of the roughly 60 patients had a largest CD8+ clone above 20% of CD8+ cells.

The TCR was taken from a middle-aged man in good health. Source material: CD8+ T cells sorted from blood.

The CDR3 nucleotides read TGTGCCAGCAACCCAGGGGGACGACCCACAGATACGCAGTATTTT. This gives the protein CASNPGGRPTDTQYF. V is TRBV7-9 and J is TRBJ2-3; 7 bases are shared with TRBD1. This CDR3 has 15 amino acids. Germline assignment: CDR1 SEHNR and CDR2 FQNEAQ (reference sequence). V shed 7 bases and J 2 bases; nucleotides not matched to a gene: 9.